The next 21 T cell receptor beta chains were all read from a single sample in a study of cytomegalovirus exposure and HLA in healthy donors (dated by TCRdb to about 2017). Libraries were built with the immunoSEQ multiplex PCR assay. A mixture of 60 forward primers for TCR Vbeta segments and 13 reverse primers for TCR Jbeta segments was used in the multiplex PCR. TCRdb took over this immuneACCESS table, retaining in-frame rearrangements with V and J assigned. Such tables are incomplete; in checked studies, under half of the missing clones stem from an unresolved V gene, and the remainder is unexplained. The sample contains about 94,000 clones, approximately 80% of them found a single time. In total, the top ten clones hold around 0.76% of the sample. The sample taken for sequencing was PBMCs. The receptors come from a woman aged 60-75 years in good health and CMV-seronegative.

Here the CDR3 reads CASSPYRGHNYGYTF. As DNA, the CDR3 is TGCGCCAGCAGCCCCTACAGGGGGCACAACTATGGCTACACCTTC. The chain combines TRBV5-1 with TRBJ1-2; 9 bases align to TRBD1. V shed 4 bases, J shed 2 bases, and the junction held 6 bases outside the gene matches. The V gene's germline CDR1 is SGHRS and CDR2 YFSETQ. The CDR3 consists of 15 residues.

This clone was detected a few times. The chain carries TRBV2 and TRBJ1-2; TRBD1 aligns across 8 bases. Germline V gives CDR1 SNHLY, CDR2 FYNNEI. CDR3 length: 14 residues. V lost 5 bases, J lost 4 bases, and 6 bases stayed unmatched. CDR3 bases: TGTGCCAGCAGTAAAAGACAGGGGTCCTATGGCTACACCTTC. It codes for CASSKRQGSYGYTF.

The gene calls are TRBV25-1 and TRBJ2-7, with TRBD2 identical over 8 bases. Germline trimming cut 6 bases from V and 5 bases from J; bases unmatched to any gene: 6. Germline values: CDR1 MGHDK, CDR2 SYGVNS. This CDR3 is 13 amino acids long. The CDR3: CASRGGRRNEQYF. The CDR3 nucleotides are TGTGCCAGCAGAGGCGGGAGGCGGAACGAGCAGTACTTC.

V usage is TRBV6-5 and J usage is TRBJ2-7; TRBD1 aligns across 8 bases. The junction had 5 bases not matched to a gene; V was cut back by 8 bases and J by 2 bases. The CDR3 is 13 amino acids. Germline values: CDR1 MNHEY, CDR2 SVGAGI. The CDR3: CASGPTGAYEQYF. Here the CDR3 DNA reads TGTGCCAGCGGACCGACAGGGGCCTACGAGCAGTACTTC.

The chain recombines TRBV2 with TRBJ2-7; the match to TRBD2 covers 7 bases. The CDR3 consists of 15 residues. V was pared by 2 bases and J by 0 bases, with 4 bases of the junction left unmatched. Germline V gives CDR1 SNHLY, CDR2 FYNNEI. The CDR3 here is CASSERIAGSYEQYF. The DNA of the CDR3 is TGTGCCAGCAGTGAAAGGATAGCGGGCTCCTACGAGCAGTACTTC.

V is TRBV6-6 and J is TRBJ1-2; no definite D call. The CDR3 is 14 residues long. The germline CDR1 and CDR2 sequences are MNHNY and SVGAGI (reference sequence). V lost 1 base to trimming and J lost 2 bases, with 8 bases between them. CDR3 sequence reads: CASSYLGGNYGYTF. The CDR3 DNA is TGTGCCAGCAGTTACTTGGGAGGGAACTATGGCTACACCTTC.

The J gene is TRBJ2-1, the V gene TRBV9; the D is unclear. V dropped 2 bases and J dropped 8 bases, with 11 bases sitting between them. Germline V gene lookup returns CDR1 SGDLS and CDR2 YYNGEE. The CDR3 runs to 13 residues. In DNA, the CDR3 is TGTGCCAGCAGCGTTAGAGTTGTGGATGAGCAGTTCTTC. It is translated as CASSVRVVDEQFF.

The chain links TRBV16 to TRBJ1-2, with D possibly TRBD1 on 5 matching bases. Trimming took 0 bases from V and 8 from J, leaving 13 bases between them. Germline assignment: CDR1 KGHSY and CDR2 FQNENV. This CDR3 has 14 residues. The CDR3 reads CASSQSIQAIGYTF. In DNA, the CDR3 is TGTGCCAGCAGCCAATCGATACAGGCGATAGGCTACACCTTC.

This clone appeared a few times. CDR3 region: CASRRTSGERGELFF. CDR3 coding DNA: TGTGCCAGCAGGCGGACTAGCGGGGAGCGAGGGGAGCTGTTTTTT. V and J are TRBV7-2 and TRBJ2-2, with TRBD2 matching over 12 bases. The ends lost 6 bases at V and 8 bases at J; junction bases unmatched: 7. Per germline, CDR1 SGHTA and CDR2 FQGNSA. This CDR3 has 15 residues.

This sequence joins TRBV6-6 and TRBJ2-5; possibly TRBD1 for D (6 bases). The CDR3 has 15 amino acids. V was cut by 5 bases and J by 5 bases, with 18 bases left in between. Germline CDR1 and CDR2: MNHNY and SVGAGI (reference sequence). CDR3 protein: CASSGPGTLRETQYF. DNA for the CDR3: TGTGCCAGCAGTGGACCCGGGACACTGCGCGAGACCCAGTACTTC.

This chain connects TRBV10-3 to TRBJ2-7; D gene uncertain. This CDR3 has 14 amino acids. Trimming pared 0 bases from V and 5 bases from J, leaving 11 bases between. From germline, CDR1 is ENHRY and CDR2 SYGVKD. CDR3 nucleotide sequence: TGTGCCATCAGTGAGTCCCAGATTGCCCACGAGCAGTACTTC. As protein: CAISESQIAHEQYF.

This clone came up a few times. The rearrangement joins TRBV10-3 to TRBJ1-4; 7 nucleotides line up with TRBD1. Trimming removed 2 bases from V and 2 bases from J; junction bases left unmatched: 2. This CDR3 region has 15 residues. Germline CDR1 is ENHRY and CDR2 is SYGVKD. The CDR3 region has the DNA TGTGCCATCAGTGAGAGGGGGCCGACTAATGAAAAACTGTTTTTT. The encoded protein is CAISERGPTNEKLFF.

The chain combines TRBV28 with TRBJ1-5, with a weak D call TRBD1 (6 bases). The CDR3 length is 14 residues. Germline CDR1 is MDHEN and CDR2 is SYDVKM. V gave up 2 bases and J gave up 5 bases, with 10 bases separating them. CDR3 sequence (DNA): TGTGCCAGCAGTTTAAGGGACAATTATCAGCCCCAGCATTTT. Encoded protein: CASSLRDNYQPQHF.

The rearrangement joins TRBV7-9 to TRBJ1-4; 7 nucleotides align to TRBD1. Per germline, CDR1 SEHNR and CDR2 FQNEAQ (reference sequence). V shed 4 bases and J 4 bases; nucleotides not matched to a gene: 3. The CDR3 runs 14 residues. CDR3 amino acids: CASSSQGFNEKLFF. The CDR3 DNA follows: TGTGCCAGCAGCTCACAGGGGTTTAATGAAAAACTGTTTTTT. The entire variable domain, with the rest obtained from reference TRBV7-9 and TRBJ1-4, is as follows: DTGVSQNPRHKITKRGQNVTFRCDPISEHNRLYWYRQTLGQGPEFLTYFQNEAQLEKSRLLSDRFSAERPKGSFSTLEIQRTEQGDSAMYLCASSSQGFNEKLFFGSGTQLSVL.

This clone showed up just once. The chain recombines TRBV5-6 with TRBJ1-1; D uncertain. Germline assignment: CDR1 SGHDT and CDR2 YYEEEE. The CDR3 covers 14 residues. Between the trimmed V and J ends, which lost 3 bases and 0 bases, there was a span of 9 bases. The CDR3, as DNA: TGTGCCAGCAGCTGGGTCACAGTGAACACTGAAGCTTTCTTT. Residues: CASSWVTVNTEAFF.

The V gene is TRBV18, the J gene TRBJ2-5; TRBD1 aligns across 9 bases. From germline, CDR1 is KGHSH and CDR2 LQKENI. The CDR3 covers 13 residues. The V and J ends lost 3 bases and 5 bases, in that order; junction bases with no gene match: 1. CDR3 DNA sequence: TGTGCCAGCTCACCGGGACAGGGTGAGACCCAGTACTTC. Its protein product is CASSPGQGETQYF. Full variable domain (rest looked up from reference TRBV18 and TRBJ2-5): NAGVMQNPRHLVRRRGQEARLRCSPMKGHSHVYWYRQLPEEGLKFMVYLQKENIIDESGMPKERFSAEFPKEGPSILRIQQVVRGDSAAYFCASSPGQGETQYFGPGTRLLVL.

This clone came up once. This sequence joins TRBV2 and TRBJ1-1; 9 nucleotides agree with TRBD1. V trimming: 4 bases; J trimming: 4 bases; junction bases outside the gene matches: 4. The CDR3 is made up of 14 amino acids. From germline, CDR1 is SNHLY and CDR2 FYNNEI. DNA of the CDR3: TGTGCCAGCAGTGCACAGGGGGCGAGCACTGAAGCTTTCTTT. This encodes CASSAQGASTEAFF.

The chain carries TRBV19 and TRBJ1-1; no clear D gene. The CDR3 loop spans 13 amino acids. Germline V gene data show CDR1 as LNHDA and CDR2 as SQIVND (reference sequence). V lost 4 bases and J lost 0, with 6 bases in between. The CDR3 coding sequence is TGTGCCAGTAGTACCGGGGTGAACACTGAAGCTTTCTTT. As protein: CASSTGVNTEAFF.

J is TRBJ1-4 and V is TRBV7-9; 9 nucleotides match TRBD1. Germline CDR1 is SEHNR and CDR2 is FQNEAQ (reference sequence). The CDR3 extends over 14 amino acids. V lost 5 bases, J lost 10 bases, and 8 bases stayed unmatched. Here the CDR3 DNA reads TGTGCCAGCAGCGGGGGACAGGGACGAGGAAAACTGTTTTTT. Translating gives CASSGGQGRGKLFF.

The rearrangement links TRBV30 to TRBJ2-1, with TRBD2 identical over 8 bases. This CDR3 comprises 14 residues. The germline gives CDR1 GTSNPN, CDR2 SVGIG (reference sequence). Trimming took 6 bases from V and 0 from J; bases not matched to a gene: 4. CDR3 in amino acids: CACPGTSSYNEQFF. Here the CDR3 DNA reads TGTGCCTGTCCCGGGACTAGCTCCTACAATGAGCAGTTCTTC.

The chain has TRBV14 and TRBJ2-2, with D unresolved. The CDR3 length is 15 residues. The germline V gene has CDR1 SGHDN and CDR2 FVKESK. V was trimmed by 2 bases and J by 6 bases, leaving 13 bases between them. CDR3 nucleotide sequence: TGTGCCAGCAGCCAATTGGTCGAGTTCCCCGGGGAGCTGTTTTTT. It codes for CASSQLVEFPGELFF.